A single sample is the source of the 27 T cell receptor beta chains below, sequenced in a study of blood T cell repertoires in COVID-19. Produced via immunoSEQ multiplex PCR; TCRdb's table is partial and in-frame only. The sample has a few hundred thousand clones; around 80% are singletons. Material for sequencing was peripheral blood. The receptor set was obtained from a man in his forties or fifties who had recovered from COVID-19.

The table lists this clone with a few counts. This chain joins TRBV5-4 and TRBJ2-7, with D tentatively TRBD2 (5 bases). This CDR3 comprises 14 residues. Trimming removed 0 bases at V and 0 bases at J, with 7 bases between. CDR1 SGHNT and CDR2 YYREEE come from the germline V gene (reference sequence). CDR3 residues: CASSLDGLSYEQYF. CDR3 bases: TGTGCCAGCAGCTTGGATGGACTCTCCTACGAGCAGTACTTC.

This clone was recorded at least ten times. The chain has TRBV18 and TRBJ2-2; 7 nucleotides match TRBD1. The CDR3 runs 15 residues. In germline, CDR1 is KGHSH, CDR2 LQKENI. Trimming took 5 bases from V and 0 from J; bases not matched to a gene: 3. The CDR3 region is CASSLGQTNTGELFF. The DNA for the CDR3 is TGTGCCAGCTCATTGGGACAGACGAACACCGGGGAGCTGTTTTTT.

This rearrangement joins TRBV10-3 to TRBJ2-3; the D gene is possibly TRBD2 (6 bases). Germline assignment: CDR1 ENHRY and CDR2 SYGVKD. With 6 bases removed from V and 2 bases from J, the gap between germline ends came to 12 bases. The CDR3 has 14 residues. The CDR3: CAIRAGTDTDTQYF. The CDR3 DNA reads as TGTGCCATCAGAGCCGGGACTGACACAGATACGCAGTATTTT.

The chain recombines TRBV13 with TRBJ2-7; 10 bases map to TRBD1. V lost 2 bases and J lost 4; bases outside the gene matches: 8. From germline, CDR1 is PRHDT and CDR2 FYEKMQ (reference sequence). This CDR3 contains 16 residues. CDR3 DNA sequence: TGTGCCAGCAGCTTACGACAGGGGGCCGCACCGTACGAGCAGTACTTC. Translated, it gives CASSLRQGAAPYEQYF. The entire variable domain, with the rest obtained from reference TRBV13 and TRBJ2-7, is as follows: AAGVIQSPRHLIKEKRETATLKCYPIPRHDTVYWYQQGPGQDPQFLISFYEKMQSDKGSIPDRFSAQQFSDYHSELNMSSLELGDSALYFCASSLRQGAAPYEQYFGPGTRLTVT.

This rearrangement joins TRBV5-8 to TRBJ2-7, with D perhaps matching TRBD2 (6 bases). This CDR3 has 17 amino acids. V lost 4 bases to trimming and J lost 0 bases, with 20 bases between them. Germline V gene lookup returns CDR1 SGHTS and CDR2 YDEGEE. CDR3 DNA: TGTGCCAGCAGCCATCCCACTAGCAGCCGACCCTCCTACGAGCAGTACTTC. It codes for CASSHPTSSRPSYEQYF.

The CDR3 sequence: CASSLAGGENEKLFF. DNA for the CDR3: TGTGCCAGCAGCTTAGCGGGCGGGGAGAATGAAAAACTGTTTTTT. The V and J genes are TRBV7-9 and TRBJ1-4; D call uncertain. V was cut by 0 bases and J by 5 bases, with 10 bases left in between. This CDR3 has 15 residues. Germline V gives CDR1 SEHNR, CDR2 FQNEAQ (reference sequence).

The rearrangement joins TRBV19 to TRBJ2-5; maybe TRBD1 (5 bases). The V gene's germline CDR1 is LNHDA and CDR2 SQIVND (reference sequence). The CDR3 runs 18 residues. V was cut by 5 bases and J by 2 bases, with 24 bases left in between. CDR3 sequence reads: CASSATWGQLRNQETQYF. The CDR3 DNA reads TGTGCCAGTAGTGCCACCTGGGGCCAACTGCGAAATCAAGAGACCCAGTACTTC. The full variable domain, in which reference TRBV19 and TRBJ2-5 provide the parts outside the CDR3, is DGGITQSPKYLFRKEGQNVTLSCEQNLNHDAMYWYRQDPGQGLRLIYYSQIVNDFQKGDIAEGYSVSREKKESFPLTVTSAQKNPTAFYLCASSATWGQLRNQETQYFGPGTRLLVL.

The chain joins TRBV7-8 to TRBJ2-5; 8 bases are a match to TRBD2. Trimming at V came to 5 bases and at J to 4 bases, leaving 15 bases not matched to a gene. CDR1 is SGHVS, CDR2 FQNEAQ, per germline. CDR3 length: 17 amino acids. The DNA of the CDR3 is TGTGCCAGCAGCCTCACGGAGGCGGGGGGCGGGGGAGAGACCCAGTACTTC. This codes for CASSLTEAGGGGETQYF.

The chain links TRBV3-1 (or the pseudogene TRBV3-2) to TRBJ2-7; 8 bases match TRBD2. This CDR3 is 14 amino acids long. Germline assignment: CDR1 LGHDT and CDR2 YNNKEL (reference sequence). Trimming took 3 bases from V and 6 from J; bases not matched to a gene: 7. The CDR3: CASSHGLAGREQYF. The DNA of the CDR3 is TGTGCCAGCAGCCACGGACTAGCTGGGCGCGAGCAGTACTTC.

The V gene is TRBV6-2 or TRBV6-3, the J gene TRBJ2-1; 7 bases agree with TRBD2. Germline lookup yields CDR1 MNHEY and CDR2 SVGEGT. The V and J ends lost 0 bases and 1 base, in that order; junction bases with no gene match: 3. The CDR3 contains 16 residues. The CDR3 DNA follows: TGTGCCAGCAGTTACTCGAGGCGGGGGTCCTACAATGAGCAGTTCTTC. Its translation: CASSYSRRGSYNEQFF.

The chain employs TRBV6-5 and TRBJ1-1, with D perhaps matching TRBD1 (6 bases). The length of the CDR3 is 15 residues. V gave up 0 bases and J gave up 1 base, with 9 bases separating them. Germline CDR1 reads MNHEY; CDR2 reads SVGAGI. The chain's CDR3 is CASSYSGGGNTEAFF. For the CDR3, the DNA is TGTGCCAGCAGTTACTCTGGGGGCGGGAACACTGAAGCTTTCTTT.

The chain employs TRBV10-2 and TRBJ1-4; no clear D. The V end was cut by 7 bases, the J end by 8 bases, with 14 bases between. CDR3 length: 13 amino acids. Germline V CDR1 and CDR2: WSHSY, SAAADI. CDR3 nucleotides: TGCGCCAGCAAGAGTTCGGGGTCCGAAAAACTGTTTTTT. As protein: CASKSSGSEKLFF.

Points on this clone: A junction end diverges from the germline sequence, so it may reflect a read error. The chain is built from TRBV30 and TRBJ1-2; D is unresolved. Germline V gene sequence: CDR1 GTSNPN, CDR2 SVGIG (reference sequence). The CDR3 has 10 amino acids. CDR3 in DNA: TGTGCCTGGAGAGACTCGGAGGAGGGCTTC. Its translation is CAWRDSEEGF.

The CDR3 loop reads CAWDLGGWNTEAFF. Here the CDR3 DNA reads TGTGCCTGGGACCTAGGGGGTTGGAACACTGAAGCTTTCTTT. V gene TRBV30 combines with J gene TRBJ1-1; weak D call: TRBD1 (6 bases). The CDR3 extends over 14 amino acids. Germline assignment: CDR1 GTSNPN and CDR2 SVGIG (reference sequence). Trimming removed 5 bases from V and 1 base from J, with 14 bases in between.

The V gene is TRBV29-1, the J gene TRBJ1-1; D is unclear. Trimming took off 6 bases at V and 3 bases at J, with 20 bases between the two ends. The CDR3 contains 15 residues. Germline V gene data show CDR1 as SQVTM and CDR2 as ANQGSEA. CDR3 in amino acids: CSVPFGSYGDTEAFF. The CDR3 nucleotides are TGCAGCGTGCCCTTTGGGAGTTACGGTGACACTGAAGCTTTCTTT.

The V and J genes are TRBV9 and TRBJ2-1; 8 bases align to TRBD2. The CDR3 runs to 15 residues. Germline loops: CDR1 SGDLS, CDR2 YYNGEE. J was trimmed by 8 bases and V by 2 bases; bases with no gene match: 9. CDR3 loop: CASSVRGGLLDEQFF. For the CDR3, the DNA is TGTGCCAGCAGCGTTCGGGGGGGCCTTCTGGATGAGCAGTTCTTC. The whole variable domain, remainder taken from reference TRBV9 and TRBJ2-1, is DSGVTQTPKHLITATGQRVTLRCSPRSGDLSVYWYQQSLDQGLQFLIQYYNGEERAKGNILERFSAQQFPDLHSELNLSSLELGDSALYFCASSVRGGLLDEQFFGPGTRLTVL.

The chain has TRBV7-2 and TRBJ1-1; tentative D call: TRBD1 (6 bases). The V end was cut by 5 bases, the J end by 1 base, with 8 bases between. Germline V gene data show CDR1 as SGHTA and CDR2 as FQGNSA. This CDR3 has 13 amino acids. This CDR3 reads CASSEQGNTEAFF. The DNA for the CDR3 is TGTGCCAGCAGCGAACAGGGGAACACTGAAGCTTTCTTT.

The genes are TRBV6-5 and TRBJ2-7, with 10 bases that match TRBD1. The germline gives CDR1 MNHEY, CDR2 SVGAGI. Trimming took 9 bases from V and 4 from J; bases not matched to a gene: 9. The CDR3 totals 14 residues. CDR3 DNA sequence: TGTGCCAGTCACCCGGGACAGGGGATTTACGAGCAGTACTTC. It translates to CASHPGQGIYEQYF.

The J gene is TRBJ1-4, the V gene TRBV6-5, with 10 bases aligning to TRBD1. With V trimmed by 6 bases and J by 6 bases, 7 bases remained unmatched. The CDR3 sequence is 15 residues long. The germline CDR1 and CDR2 sequences are MNHEY and SVGAGI. The CDR3 sequence: CASRTGGALYEKLFF. The CDR3 coding sequence is TGTGCCAGCAGGACAGGGGGCGCTCTCTATGAAAAACTGTTTTTT.

This clone was counted a single time. DNA of the CDR3: TGTGCCAGCAGCTTGGGGACAGGGGGGAGGGAAGCTTTCTTT. It translates to CASSLGTGGREAFF. The chain combines TRBV5-4 with TRBJ1-1; 10 bases are shared with TRBD1. Germline loops: CDR1 SGHNT, CDR2 YYREEE (reference sequence). This CDR3 has 14 residues. V lost 0 bases, J lost 8 bases, and 4 bases stayed unmatched.

CDR3 sequence (DNA): TGCGCCAGCAGCCCCGACAGGGATCAGCCCCAGCATTTT. This gives the protein CASSPDRDQPQHF. The rearrangement links TRBV5-1 to TRBJ1-5; 7 nucleotides match TRBD1. CDR1 is SGHRS and CDR2 is YFSETQ in the germline V gene. Trimming at V came to 4 bases and at J to 5 bases, leaving 3 bases not matched to a gene. The CDR3 spans 13 residues.

The chain carries TRBV5-1 and TRBJ2-3, with TRBD2 identical over 8 bases. Germline CDR1 SGHRS, CDR2 YFSETQ. This CDR3 is 16 amino acids long. V dropped 5 bases and J dropped 4; count of bases not matched to a gene: 12. The DNA of the CDR3 is TGCGCCAGCAGTTCCTCTCCGGGACTAGGGCCAGATACGCAGTATTTT. Translated: CASSSSPGLGPDTQYF.

This chain connects TRBV7-2 to TRBJ2-5, with a possible D match to TRBD1 (5 bases). Germline CDR1 is SGHTA and CDR2 is FQGNSA. Trimming left V 4 bases short and J 5 bases short, with 11 bases between. CDR3 length equals 13 residues. CDR3 amino acids: CASSYDRGETQYF. CDR3 nucleotides: TGTGCCAGCAGCTATGATAGGGGTGAGACCCAGTACTTC.

The rearrangement links TRBV10-1 to TRBJ2-1, with 11 positions matching TRBD2. This CDR3 comprises 15 residues. Germline V lookup: CDR1 WNHNN, CDR2 SYGVQD (reference sequence). Trimming took 5 bases from V and 7 from J; bases not matched to a gene: 7. In DNA, the CDR3 is TGCGCCAGCAGTCCCGGGACTAGCGGAAGAAATGAGCAGTTCTTC. Protein product: CASSPGTSGRNEQFF.

The chain links TRBV27 to TRBJ2-1, with 10 bases lining up with TRBD2. J was trimmed by 9 bases and V by 6 bases; bases with no gene match: 14. The CDR3 is made up of 16 amino acids. The germline V gene has CDR1 MNHEY and CDR2 SMNVEV (reference sequence). The CDR3 region is CASSPTGTSVRREQFF. CDR3 in DNA: TGTGCCAGCAGCCCTACCGGGACTAGCGTAAGGCGTGAGCAGTTCTTC.

This clone has just a few counts. This chain uses TRBV4-1 with TRBJ1-3; 7 nucleotides line up with TRBD1. In germline, CDR1 is MGHRA, CDR2 YSYEKL. The CDR3 has 16 residues. The J segment lost 1 base and the V segment lost 1 base, leaving 4 bases of the junction unmatched. CDR3 DNA: TGCGCCAGCAGCCAAGGAGGGGGCCAGTCTGGAAACACCATATATTTT. It yields the protein CASSQGGGQSGNTIYF.

The rearrangement links TRBV7-2 to TRBJ2-3; D is possibly TRBD2 (6 bases). The germline CDR1 and CDR2 sequences are SGHTA and FQGNSA. The CDR3 is 15 residues long. The V gene lost 2 bases and the J gene lost 0 bases, with 9 bases spanning the gap. The CDR3 DNA reads TGTGCCAGCAGCTTATACGGGGGAAGCACAGATACGCAGTATTTT. Its translation is CASSLYGGSTDTQYF.